These T cell receptor beta chains were read from a single sample in a study of T cells in Graves' hyperthyroidism and ophthalmopathy. TCRdb used MiXCR to reprocess the multiplex PCR reads, holding one entry per CDR3 protein. This sample has hundreds of thousands of distinct CDR3 sequences; approximately 14% occur once, and the top ten carry about 12%. What was sequenced was blood. The receptors originated from a woman aged 45-65 years with Graves' ophthalmopathy. Each CDR3 is given with its conserved first and last residue. Fields, in order: CDR3 DNA, CDR3 protein, J gene, D gene, V gene, clone size. The D gene is left open where the match is weak. Size is stated for part of the rows, as once, few or many counts, or as a class when the clone is expanded.

cdr3_nt: TGCAGTGTTCCGCTCCGGCACGAGCAGTACTTC
cdr3_aa: CSVPLRHEQYF
j_call: TRBJ2-7
d_call: NA
v_call: TRBV20-1
clone_size: many

cdr3_nt: TGTGCCAGCCTTTTTGGGGCCAGTGAAGCTTTCTTT
cdr3_aa: CASLFGASEAFF
j_call: TRBJ1-1
d_call: NA
v_call: TRBV7-2
clone_size: many

cdr3_nt: TGTGCCAGCAGTGAAGTGTGGGGGAATTCACCCCTCCACTTT
cdr3_aa: CASSEVWGNSPLHF
j_call: TRBJ1-6
d_call: NA
v_call: TRBV2
clone_size: many

cdr3_nt: TGTGCCAGCAGTCAGGACTACACTGAAGCTTTCTTT
cdr3_aa: CASSQDYTEAFF
j_call: TRBJ1-1
d_call: NA
v_call: TRBV28
clone_size: NA

cdr3_nt: TGTGCCAGCAGCCCCACGTTTCCCTATAATTCACCCCTCCACTTT
cdr3_aa: CASSPTFPYNSPLHF
j_call: TRBJ1-6
d_call: NA
v_call: TRBV9
clone_size: few

cdr3_nt: TGTGCCAGCAGCCCTGGGACTAGCGGGAGAGGGTGGCCAGATACGCAGTATTTT
cdr3_aa: CASSPGTSGRGWPDTQYF
j_call: TRBJ2-3
d_call: TRBD2
v_call: TRBV4-2
clone_size: NA

cdr3_nt: TGTGCCAGTAGGGAACCTAGCGGGAGGGACAATGAGCAGTTCTTC
cdr3_aa: CASREPSGRDNEQFF
j_call: TRBJ2-1
d_call: TRBD2
v_call: TRBV19
clone_size: NA

cdr3_nt: TGTGCCAGCAGTTTAGTTAGGGGGTCCAGTGGGTCCTACGAGCAGTACTTC
cdr3_aa: CASSLVRGSSGSYEQYF
j_call: TRBJ2-7
d_call: NA
v_call: TRBV28
clone_size: many

cdr3_nt: TGCAGTGCTAGACCCTTCTTTAAAAGCGGGAGAGTAGATACGCAGTATTTT
cdr3_aa: CSARPFFKSGRVDTQYF
j_call: TRBJ2-3
d_call: TRBD2
v_call: TRBV20-1
clone_size: once

cdr3_nt: TGTGCCAGCAGTTACAGTTTGGGGGTTCGGAACCAAGAGACCCAGTACTTC
cdr3_aa: CASSYSLGVRNQETQYF
j_call: TRBJ2-5
d_call: NA
v_call: TRBV6-5
clone_size: few

cdr3_nt: TGTGCCATCAGTGATACTGGAGCTTCACCCCTCCACTTT
cdr3_aa: CAISDTGASPLHF
j_call: TRBJ1-6
d_call: NA
v_call: TRBV10-3
clone_size: few

cdr3_nt: TGTGCCAGCAGCTTGGCGGGAGTGGGAGATACGCAGTATTTT
cdr3_aa: CASSLAGVGDTQYF
j_call: TRBJ2-3
d_call: NA
v_call: TRBV5-4
clone_size: NA

cdr3_nt: TGTGCCAGCAGCGGGGGAGATACGCAGTATTTT
cdr3_aa: CASSGGDTQYF
j_call: TRBJ2-3
d_call: NA
v_call: TRBV7-9
clone_size: many

cdr3_nt: TGTGCCAGCAGTCCGAGCGGGAGACAGGCAGATACGCAGTATTTT
cdr3_aa: CASSPSGRQADTQYF
j_call: TRBJ2-3
d_call: TRBD2
v_call: TRBV27
clone_size: NA